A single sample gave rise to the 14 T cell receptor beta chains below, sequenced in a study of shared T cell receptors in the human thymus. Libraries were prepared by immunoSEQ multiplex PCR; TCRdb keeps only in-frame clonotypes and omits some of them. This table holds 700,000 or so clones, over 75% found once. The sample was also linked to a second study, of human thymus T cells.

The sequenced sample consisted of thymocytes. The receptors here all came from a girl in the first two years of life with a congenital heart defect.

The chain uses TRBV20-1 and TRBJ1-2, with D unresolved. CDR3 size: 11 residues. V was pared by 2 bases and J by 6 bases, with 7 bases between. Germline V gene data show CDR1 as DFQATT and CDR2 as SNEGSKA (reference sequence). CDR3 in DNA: TGCAGTGCTAGACAGTTTGATGGCTACACCTTC. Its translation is CSARQFDGYTF.

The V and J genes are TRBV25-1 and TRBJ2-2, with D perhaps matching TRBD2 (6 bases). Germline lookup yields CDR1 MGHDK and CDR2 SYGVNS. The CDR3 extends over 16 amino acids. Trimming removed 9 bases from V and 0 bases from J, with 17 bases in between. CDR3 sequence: CASRKRGGANTGELFF. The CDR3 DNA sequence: TGTGCCAGTAGAAAACGAGGAGGGGCGAACACCGGGGAGCTGTTTTTT.

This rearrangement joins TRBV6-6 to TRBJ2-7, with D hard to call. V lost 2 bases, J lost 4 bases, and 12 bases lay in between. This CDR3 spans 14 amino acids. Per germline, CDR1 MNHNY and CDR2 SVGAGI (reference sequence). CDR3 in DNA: TGTGCCAGCAGTTACGGCAGGATAATGTACGAGCAGTACTTC. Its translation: CASSYGRIMYEQYF.

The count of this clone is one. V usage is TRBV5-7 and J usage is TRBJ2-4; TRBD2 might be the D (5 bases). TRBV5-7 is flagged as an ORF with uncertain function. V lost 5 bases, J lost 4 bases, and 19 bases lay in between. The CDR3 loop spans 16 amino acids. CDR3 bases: TGTGCCAGCAGTTACAAGACGAGACTAACAAAAAACATTCAGTACTTC. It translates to CASSYKTRLTKNIQYF.

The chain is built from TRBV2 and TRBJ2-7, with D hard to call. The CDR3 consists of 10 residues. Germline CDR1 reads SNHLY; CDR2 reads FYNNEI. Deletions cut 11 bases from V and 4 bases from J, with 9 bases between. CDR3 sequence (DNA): TGTGCCTCCCTTCTTTACGAGCAGTACTTC. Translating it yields CASLLYEQYF.

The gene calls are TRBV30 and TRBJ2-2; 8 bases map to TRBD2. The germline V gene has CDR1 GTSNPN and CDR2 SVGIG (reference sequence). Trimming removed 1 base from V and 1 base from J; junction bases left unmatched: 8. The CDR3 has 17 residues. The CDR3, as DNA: TGTGCCTGGAGTGCCCATCGGGGGGGAAGGAACACCGGGGAGCTGTTTTTT. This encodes CAWSAHRGGRNTGELFF.

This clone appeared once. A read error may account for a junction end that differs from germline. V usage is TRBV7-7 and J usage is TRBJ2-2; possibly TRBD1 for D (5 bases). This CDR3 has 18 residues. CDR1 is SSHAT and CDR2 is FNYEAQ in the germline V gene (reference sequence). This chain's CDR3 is CASSLMEMTVGKTGELFF. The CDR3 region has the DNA TGTGCTAGCAGCTTAATGGAAATGACAGTTGGGAAAACCGGGGAGCTGTTTTTT.

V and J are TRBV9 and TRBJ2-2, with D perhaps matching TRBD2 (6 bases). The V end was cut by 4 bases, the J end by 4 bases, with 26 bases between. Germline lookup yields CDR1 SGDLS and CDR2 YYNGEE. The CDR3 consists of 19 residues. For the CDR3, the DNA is TGTGCCAGCAGCCAATCCCCCGGGGGACCTCACGATCGCACCGGGGAGCTGTTTTTT. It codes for CASSQSPGGPHDRTGELFF.

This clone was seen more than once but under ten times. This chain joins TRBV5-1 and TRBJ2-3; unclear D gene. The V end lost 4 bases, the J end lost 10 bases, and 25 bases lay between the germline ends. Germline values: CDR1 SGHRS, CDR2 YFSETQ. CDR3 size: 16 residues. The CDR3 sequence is CASSTQLQPQISSQYF. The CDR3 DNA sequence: TGCGCCAGCAGCACCCAACTTCAACCACAGATATCTTCGCAGTATTTT. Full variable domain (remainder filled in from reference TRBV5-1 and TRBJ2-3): KAGVTQTPRYLIKTRGQQVTLSCSPISGHRSVSWYQQTPGQGLQFLFEYFSETQRNKGNFPGRFSGRQFSNSRSEMNVSTLELGDSALYLCASSTQLQPQISSQYFGPGTRLTVL.

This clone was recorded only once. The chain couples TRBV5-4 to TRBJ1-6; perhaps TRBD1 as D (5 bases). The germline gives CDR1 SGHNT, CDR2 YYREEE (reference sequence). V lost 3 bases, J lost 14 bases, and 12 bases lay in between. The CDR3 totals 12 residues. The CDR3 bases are TGTGCCAGCAGCTATATCGGGGGGGCCCTCCACTTT. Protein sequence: CASSYIGGALHF.

The chain's CDR3 is CASSLFSQVGGATTYEQYF. In DNA, the CDR3 is TGTGCCAGCAGCTTATTTAGTCAAGTGGGGGGAGCCACAACCTACGAGCAGTACTTC. The rearrangement joins TRBV7-8 to TRBJ2-7; TRBD2 might be the D (6 bases). The CDR3 covers 19 residues. CDR1 SGHVS and CDR2 FQNEAQ come from the germline V gene. The V end was cut by 2 bases, the J end by 2 bases, with 25 bases between.

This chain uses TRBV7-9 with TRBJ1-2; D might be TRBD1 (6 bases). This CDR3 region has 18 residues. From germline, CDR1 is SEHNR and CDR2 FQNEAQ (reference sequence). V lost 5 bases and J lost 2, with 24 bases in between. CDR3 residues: CASSPEKGASGANYGYTF. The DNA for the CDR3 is TGTGCCAGCAGCCCAGAGAAGGGAGCCTCAGGGGCGAACTATGGCTACACCTTC.

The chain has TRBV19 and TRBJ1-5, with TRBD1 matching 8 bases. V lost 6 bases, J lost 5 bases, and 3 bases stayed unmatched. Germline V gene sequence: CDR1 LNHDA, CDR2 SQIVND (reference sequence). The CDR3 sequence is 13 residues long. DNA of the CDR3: TGTGCCAGTAGGTCGACAGGGGATCAGCCCCAGCATTTT. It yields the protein CASRSTGDQPQHF.

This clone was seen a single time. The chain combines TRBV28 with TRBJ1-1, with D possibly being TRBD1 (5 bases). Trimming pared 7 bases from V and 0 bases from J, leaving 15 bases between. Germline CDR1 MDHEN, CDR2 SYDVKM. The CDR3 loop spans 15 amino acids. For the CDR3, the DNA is TGTGCCAGCAAAGTCCGGGACTTTATGAACACTGAAGCTTTCTTT. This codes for CASKVRDFMNTEAFF.